Below, 29 T cell receptor beta chains from the same sample are listed, as sequenced in a study of shared clonotypes between healthy human individuals. This table comes from immunoSEQ multiplex PCR, and its TCRdb copy is limited to in-frame clones, with some not included. The sample carries over a million clones, roughly 96% recorded once. Sequencing was carried out using naive CD4+ T cells sorted from blood. The subset was: CD45RA+ positively selected. All receptors derive from a young man in good health.

The chain combines TRBV5-1 with TRBJ2-7; maybe TRBD2 (5 bases). The germline V gene has CDR1 SGHRS and CDR2 YFSETQ. Deletions cut 0 bases from V and 6 bases from J, with 7 bases between. The CDR3 is 12 amino acids. CDR3 DNA sequence: TGCGCCAGCAGCTTGGGAGGGCCCGAGCAGTACTTC. Translating it yields CASSLGGPEQYF.

The chain links TRBV2 to TRBJ2-7; TRBD1 agrees at 8 bases. Germline assignment: CDR1 SNHLY and CDR2 FYNNEI. V lost 5 bases, J lost 2 bases, and 8 bases stayed unmatched. The CDR3 totals 15 residues. The chain's CDR3 is CASSRETGVTYEQYF. For the CDR3, the DNA is TGTGCCAGCAGTCGGGAGACAGGGGTTACCTACGAGCAGTACTTC.

The rearrangement joins TRBV30 to TRBJ2-2; D call uncertain. Between the trimmed V and J ends, which lost 0 bases and 5 bases, there was a span of 7 bases. Germline V lookup: CDR1 GTSNPN, CDR2 SVGIG (reference sequence). The CDR3 runs 13 residues. Here the CDR3 reads CAWSVEATGELFF. DNA of the CDR3: TGTGCCTGGAGTGTCGAGGCAACCGGGGAGCTGTTTTTT.

The chain uses TRBV18 and TRBJ2-7; 7 nucleotides align to TRBD2. The ends lost 3 bases at V and 6 bases at J; junction bases unmatched: 14. The germline gives CDR1 KGHSH, CDR2 LQKENI. The CDR3 spans 16 residues. The CDR3 region is CASSPRENPTSTEQYF. The CDR3 DNA follows: TGTGCCAGCTCACCGCGGGAGAACCCCACTTCGACCGAGCAGTACTTC.

Concerning this clone: Other DNA sequences within the sample encode an identical CDR3. The chain has TRBV5-4 and TRBJ2-7, with D uncertain. Germline V gene data show CDR1 as SGHNT and CDR2 as YYREEE (reference sequence). Trimming removed 0 bases at V and 0 bases at J, with 7 bases between. The CDR3 consists of 14 residues. The CDR3, as DNA: TGTGCCAGCAGCTTGGAGACAAGCTCCTACGAGCAGTACTTC. This gives the protein CASSLETSSYEQYF.

V and J are TRBV9 and TRBJ2-3, with TRBD2 matching 9 bases. Germline V gives CDR1 SGDLS, CDR2 YYNGEE. Trimming at V came to 0 bases and at J to 9 bases, leaving 8 bases not matched to a gene. The CDR3 runs 15 residues. CDR3 protein: CASSVEGGRAGTQYF. The DNA for the CDR3 is TGTGCCAGCAGCGTAGAAGGCGGGAGGGCCGGAACGCAGTATTTT.

The J gene is TRBJ2-3, the V gene TRBV28; perhaps TRBD1 as D (6 bases). Trimming took 6 bases from V and 3 from J, leaving 22 bases between them. Germline loops: CDR1 MDHEN, CDR2 SYDVKM. The CDR3 extends over 17 amino acids. CDR3 in DNA: TGTGCCAGCAGGAACCCTTACACAGGGTTGAGGACAGATACGCAGTATTTT. The encoded protein is CASRNPYTGLRTDTQYF. Filled out from reference TRBV28 and TRBJ2-3, the complete variable domain reads DVKVTQSSRYLVKRTGEKVFLECVQDMDHENMFWYRQDPGLGLRLIYFSYDVKMKEKGDIPEGYSVSREKKERFSLILESASTNQTSMYLCASRNPYTGLRTDTQYFGPGTRLTVL.

This chain links TRBV18 with TRBJ2-1, with TRBD2 matching 7 bases. With V trimmed by 5 bases and J by 5 bases, 12 bases remained unmatched. This CDR3 contains 16 residues. Looked up from germline, CDR1 is KGHSH and CDR2 is LQKENI. The CDR3 loop is CASSTVPGLRDNEQFF. The CDR3 nucleotides are TGTGCCAGCTCAACAGTTCCGGGACTACGAGACAATGAGCAGTTCTTC.

This rearrangement joins TRBV27 to TRBJ2-6; D is unresolved. Germline V CDR1 and CDR2: MNHEY, SMNVEV (reference sequence). CDR3 length equals 13 residues. V lost 7 bases, J lost 0 bases, and 4 bases lay in between. CDR3 bases: TGTGCCAGCACAAGCTCTGGGGCCAACGTCCTGACTTTC. Its protein is CASTSSGANVLTF.

This clone was found once. The gene calls are TRBV7-9 and TRBJ1-2, with D unclear. Germline V lookup: CDR1 SEHNR, CDR2 FQNEAQ (reference sequence). V was trimmed by 5 bases and J by 8 bases, leaving 9 bases between them. This CDR3 has 11 residues. The CDR3 coding sequence is TGTGCCAGCAGCCCGAAGATCGGCTACACCTTC. Residues: CASSPKIGYTF.

J is TRBJ1-5 and V is TRBV10-3; 10 bases are shared with TRBD1. Germline loops: CDR1 ENHRY, CDR2 SYGVKD. This CDR3 region has 15 residues. J gave up 6 bases and V 6 bases, and 8 bases lay outside the gene matches. This chain's CDR3 is CAIRQPGQGFQPQHF. The CDR3 nucleotides are TGTGCCATCAGGCAACCGGGACAGGGGTTTCAGCCCCAGCATTTT.

V gene TRBV5-5 combines with J gene TRBJ2-3; TRBD2 aligns across 8 bases. The V and J ends lost 2 bases and 5 bases, in that order; junction bases with no gene match: 7. From germline, CDR1 is SGHKS and CDR2 YYEKEE (reference sequence). The CDR3 totals 15 residues. The DNA for the CDR3 is TGTGCCAGCAGCTTCAGCACGGGAGGGGTAGATACGCAGTATTTT. This translates into CASSFSTGGVDTQYF.

This clone was seen once. The chain uses TRBV15 and TRBJ2-7; a possible D gene is TRBD2 (6 bases). Germline V gene lookup returns CDR1 LNHNV and CDR2 YYDKDF (reference sequence). V lost 0 bases, J lost 7 bases, and 13 bases lay in between. This CDR3 has 14 residues. Here the CDR3 reads CATSRDGASEEQYF. In DNA, the CDR3 is TGTGCCACCAGCAGAGATGGGGCTAGCGAAGAGCAGTACTTC. Full variable domain (rest looked up from reference TRBV15 and TRBJ2-7): DAMVIQNPRYQVTQFGKPVTLSCSQTLNHNVMYWYQQKSSQAPKLLFHYYDKDFNNEADTPDNFQSRRPNTSFCFLDIRSPGLGDTAMYLCATSRDGASEEQYFGPGTRLTVT.

This chain connects TRBV10-3 to TRBJ2-1; 10 nucleotides agree with TRBD2. The junction had 16 bases not matched to a gene; V was cut back by 10 bases and J by 4 bases. The germline V gene encodes CDR1 ENHRY and CDR2 SYGVKD. CDR3 length: 17 amino acids. The CDR3 coding sequence is TGTGCCACCCTCTTGAGTGTGGCTAGCGGGAGTTACAATGAGCAGTTCTTC. It encodes CATLLSVASGSYNEQFF.

The V gene is TRBV14, the J gene TRBJ1-1, with unresolved D. Germline CDR1 is SGHDN and CDR2 is FVKESK. There are 14 residues in the CDR3. The V gene lost 0 bases and the J gene lost 10 bases, with 15 bases spanning the gap. In nucleotides, the CDR3 is TGTGCCAGCAGCCAAGATTTAGGTAGGCGGCGAGCTTTCTTT. Its translation: CASSQDLGRRRAFF.

This sequence joins TRBV4-1 and TRBJ1-5; unclear D gene. From germline, CDR1 is MGHRA and CDR2 YSYEKL. This CDR3 comprises 14 residues. Trimming removed 0 bases from V and 1 base from J, with 4 bases in between. The CDR3 here is CASSQENSNQPQHF. DNA of the CDR3: TGCGCCAGCAGCCAAGAGAACAGCAATCAGCCCCAGCATTTT.

The DNA for the CDR3 is TGCGCCAGCAGCCAAGAGGGGATCACCGGGGAGCTGTTTTTT. Translated: CASSQEGITGELFF. The chain recombines TRBV5-1 with TRBJ2-2; either TRBD1 or TRBD2 may fit D (5 bases each). V was shortened by 4 bases and J by 4 bases, with 11 bases between the two germline ends. Germline assignment: CDR1 SGHRS and CDR2 YFSETQ. The CDR3 contains 14 residues.

The rearrangement uses TRBV5-1 and TRBJ2-7, with D unresolved. The V gene lost 0 bases and the J gene lost 3 bases, with 7 bases spanning the gap. Germline lookup yields CDR1 SGHRS and CDR2 YFSETQ. This CDR3 spans 13 amino acids. Here the CDR3 reads CASSLEAFYEQYF. Here the CDR3 DNA reads TGCGCCAGCAGCTTGGAGGCTTTCTACGAGCAGTACTTC. Together with reference TRBV5-1 and TRBJ2-7, the CDR3 gives the full variable domain: KAGVTQTPRYLIKTRGQQVTLSCSPISGHRSVSWYQQTPGQGLQFLFEYFSETQRNKGNFPGRFSGRQFSNSRSEMNVSTLELGDSALYLCASSLEAFYEQYFGPGTRLTVT.

This chain joins TRBV18 and TRBJ1-5; 7 bases are a match to TRBD1. The CDR3 totals 18 residues. Germline trimming cut 1 base from V and 2 bases from J; bases unmatched to any gene: 11. Germline V gene sequence: CDR1 KGHSH, CDR2 LQKENI. This CDR3 reads CASSPRGQGVGGNQPQHF. The CDR3 nucleotides are TGTGCCAGCTCACCACGAGGTCAGGGGGTAGGTGGCAATCAGCCCCAGCATTTT. The variable domain in full, with the rest retrieved from reference TRBV18 and TRBJ1-5, is NAGVMQNPRHLVRRRGQEARLRCSPMKGHSHVYWYRQLPEEGLKFMVYLQKENIIDESGMPKERFSAEFPKEGPSILRIQQVVRGDSAAYFCASSPRGQGVGGNQPQHFGDGTRLSIL.

The chain joins TRBV5-1 to TRBJ2-5; 7 nucleotides line up with TRBD1. The CDR3 extends over 15 amino acids. V dropped 5 bases and J dropped 2; count of bases not matched to a gene: 9. Looked up from germline, CDR1 is SGHRS and CDR2 is YFSETQ. CDR3: CASRYRGQLQETQYF. The DNA for the CDR3 is TGCGCCAGCAGATACAGGGGACAGTTGCAAGAGACCCAGTACTTC.

V and J are TRBV28 and TRBJ2-7; a possible D gene is TRBD2 (6 bases). V lost 6 bases and J lost 6, with 24 bases in between. The CDR3 covers 16 residues. CDR1 MDHEN and CDR2 SYDVKM come from the germline V gene. Here the CDR3 reads CASSPISGGVLGEQYF. The CDR3, as DNA: TGTGCCAGCAGCCCGATTAGCGGAGGGGTCCTGGGCGAGCAGTACTTC.

The V and J genes are TRBV7-3 and TRBJ2-3; 13 positions match TRBD2. V shed 5 bases, J shed 8 bases, and the junction held 7 bases outside the gene matches. CDR1 and CDR2 from the germline V gene are SGHTA and FQGTGA. The CDR3 totals 15 residues. CDR3 protein: CASSPGTSGIGTQYF. The CDR3 coding sequence is TGTGCCAGCAGCCCCGGGACTAGCGGGATTGGTACGCAGTATTTT.

This chain connects TRBV5-1 to TRBJ1-1; D not certain. The CDR3 extends over 13 amino acids. V lost 2 bases and J lost 4, with 9 bases in between. Germline CDR1 SGHRS, CDR2 YFSETQ. The CDR3: CASSFAYSTEAFF. The CDR3 DNA sequence: TGCGCCAGCAGCTTTGCGTATAGCACTGAAGCTTTCTTT.

The J gene is TRBJ2-7, the V gene TRBV6-1, with a possible D match to TRBD2 (6 bases). The ends were cut back, 3 bases at V and 7 bases at J, with 13 bases in the middle. The germline gives CDR1 MNHNS, CDR2 SASEGT. There are 13 residues in the CDR3. CDR3 protein: CASSDRPSGEQYF. The CDR3 DNA follows: TGTGCCAGCAGTGACAGGCCCAGCGGGGAGCAGTACTTC.

The J gene is TRBJ2-7, the V gene TRBV7-9; 12 bases fit TRBD2. The V and J ends lost 2 bases and 4 bases, in that order; junction bases with no gene match: 12. The CDR3 totals 18 residues. Germline CDR1 SEHNR, CDR2 FQNEAQ (reference sequence). CDR3 nucleotide sequence: TGTGCCAGCAGCTTATTCGCTCTTACTAGCGGGAGGAGGTACGAGCAGTACTTC. Its protein product is CASSLFALTSGRRYEQYF.

The genes are TRBV4-1 and TRBJ2-7, with TRBD2 identical over 10 bases. J lost 1 base, V lost 4 bases, and 4 bases had no gene match. CDR3 length: 15 amino acids. CDR1 and CDR2 from the germline V gene are MGHRA and YSYEKL. The DNA of the CDR3 is TGCGCCAGCAGCCTAGCGGGAGGAGGTTCCTACGAGCAGTACTTC. Protein product: CASSLAGGGSYEQYF.

The rearrangement uses TRBV19 and TRBJ2-4, with 9 bases aligning to TRBD2. V shed 4 bases, J shed 0 bases, and the junction held 19 bases outside the gene matches. Germline V gene data show CDR1 as LNHDA and CDR2 as SQIVND (reference sequence). The CDR3 sequence is 21 residues long. In DNA form, the CDR3 reads TGTGCCAGTAGTACCAGGATTCGAGCGGGAGGAAGAGTACTAGCCAAAAACATTCAGTACTTC. Amino acid sequence: CASSTRIRAGGRVLAKNIQYF.

The chain combines TRBV2 with TRBJ2-2; 9 nucleotides line up with TRBD2. The CDR3 is made up of 15 amino acids. Per germline, CDR1 SNHLY and CDR2 FYNNEI. Trimming took 8 bases from V and 5 from J; bases not matched to a gene: 9. The CDR3 sequence is CASHRGLAGTGELFF. In DNA, the CDR3 is TGTGCCAGCCACCGGGGGCTAGCGGGAACCGGGGAGCTGTTTTTT.

The chain employs TRBV11-2 and TRBJ2-2; D call uncertain. This CDR3 has 16 residues. V gave up 1 base and J gave up 6 bases, with 15 bases separating them. Germline CDR1 SGHAT, CDR2 FQNNGV. DNA for the CDR3: TGTGCCAGCAGCTTAGGGTATAGGGTAGTGGCCGGGGAGCTGTTTTTT. It specifies CASSLGYRVVAGELFF.